Given below is one TCR beta chain in context. This receptor's antigen is unknown. No qualities accompany the bases; no much larger clone lies one base away. The record originates from a study of blood T cell repertoires in COVID-19 (dated by TCRdb to the early 2020s). At the level of the whole study: Samples from collaborators originated in the United States, Italy and Spain and spanned both the acute and convalescent phases of COVID-19. The samples were drawn from two sources: the first 160 participants of the ongoing ImmuneRACE study, and 1,000 to 1,500 subjects contributed by 6 global collaborators. The repertoires were released in a freely available public database meant as a resource for research on the immune response to SARS-CoV-2. Sample metadata almost always included a de-identified subject ID, COVID-19 status, age in years and sex. Deeply sampled blood TCRbeta repertoires from subjects exposed to, actively infected with, or recovered from COVID-19 were included in the dataset. Where available, HLA class I and class II types were taken from metadata supplied by the sample provider and were not determined by assay-based typing. The prospective study material was composed of cDNA or gDNA derived from T cells, B-cell-depleted T cells, or PBMCs.

From the germline V gene (reference sequence), CDR1 is MNHEY and CDR2 is SMNVEV. The cysteine opens and the phenylalanine closes a CDR3 of 13 amino acids. Only the CDR3 DNA is retained, 39 bases long and in frame from the first base. Deletion took 3 bases off V and 6 bases off J, with a span of 11 bases between the germline ends. Summary of the overall study and its limitations: How much clinical and demographic metadata was included differed by source and by participant, and the metadata was provided uncurated.

TCRbeta CDR3 regions were amplified from genomic DNA by means of the immunoSEQ Assay, a bias-controlled multiplex PCR. In the original analysis: The number of nucleated cells in each sample was estimated from the amplification of reference gene primers within the assay. To quantify the absolute abundance of each unique TCRbeta CDR3 rearrangement, sequence reads were collapsed and filtered. For each sample, productive Simpson clonality was calculated as the square root of Simpson's diversity index across productive rearrangements. The table was pulled from immuneACCESS by TCRdb, which kept in-frame rearrangements only. Such tables lose some clones; where checked, under half of the loss comes from unresolved V genes, and the rest has no known cause. V, J and clone size derive from that table, while D and trimming were established from the DNA sequence. The sample table lists approximately 210,000 clones, about 91% of them with a count of one. The ten largest clones represent roughly 1.2% of the sample.

The collaborating institutions used their own protocols to collect whole blood in K2EDTA tubes. For TCRbeta analysis, collaborator samples were shipped as frozen whole blood, as isolated PBMCs, or as DNA extracted from either sample type. Sequenced sample: peripheral blood. This clonotype originated in a man aged 25-45 years with acute or convalescent COVID-19. The chain couples TRBV27 to TRBJ2-5; confidence is insufficient to name the D gene. Here is the DNA: TGTGCCAGCAGTTTTCGAGATCGCAAGACCCAGTACTTC. It specifies CASSFRDRKTQYF.